Each of the 30 T cell receptor beta chains below was sequenced from the same sample in a study of cytomegalovirus exposure and HLA in healthy donors. The PCR employed 60 Vbeta primers together with 13 Jbeta primers. Repertoires were generated with immunoSEQ multiplex PCR, while TCRdb's copy carries only in-frame clones and drops some. The sample has tens of thousands of clones, 63% seen once; the top ten hold around 6.6%. The specimen sequenced was PBMCs. The receptors stem from a woman aged 25 to 39 in good health and CMV-seronegative.

J is TRBJ2-5 and V is TRBV9; 8 bases fit TRBD2. The germline gives CDR1 SGDLS, CDR2 YYNGEE. The V gene end was trimmed by 0 bases and the J gene end by 11 bases; junction bases not matched to a gene: 9. The CDR3 runs 14 residues. In DNA, the CDR3 is TGTGCCAGCAGCGTAGCGGGAGGGCCGAGTGAGCAGTACTTC. Its protein product is CASSVAGGPSEQYF.

The genes are TRBV11-2 and TRBJ2-7; 8 nucleotides line up with TRBD2. Germline assignment: CDR1 SGHAT and CDR2 FQNNGV. This CDR3 spans 15 amino acids. V shed 6 bases and J 7 bases; nucleotides not matched to a gene: 14. CDR3: CASRRSGGAVPEQYF. The CDR3 region has the DNA TGTGCCAGCAGAAGATCGGGGGGGGCGGTACCGGAGCAGTACTTC.

The chain has TRBV11-2 and TRBJ2-1, with D maybe TRBD2 (5 bases). The CDR3 is 15 residues long. V was pared by 5 bases and J by 4 bases, with 15 bases between. Germline V CDR1 and CDR2: SGHAT, FQNNGV. In DNA form, the CDR3 reads TGTGCCAGCAGCCGAACTAGTTTCTCGTACAATGAGCAGTTCTTC. This encodes CASSRTSFSYNEQFF.

Sample share makes this clone medium-sized. The gene calls are TRBV5-1 and TRBJ2-5; the match to TRBD1 covers 8 bases. The CDR3 runs to 16 residues. Trimming removed 0 bases from V and 1 base from J; junction bases left unmatched: 5. Germline CDR1 is SGHRS and CDR2 is YFSETQ. The CDR3 sequence is CASSLAAGGTQETQYF. DNA of the CDR3: TGCGCCAGCAGCTTGGCCGCAGGGGGCACCCAAGAGACCCAGTACTTC.

As regards this clone: Other DNA sequences from this sample encode an identical CDR3 as well. The chain recombines TRBV4-3 with TRBJ2-1; 13 nucleotides line up with TRBD2. From germline, CDR1 is LGHNA and CDR2 YSLEER. The CDR3 totals 16 residues. The J segment lost 10 bases and the V segment lost 1 base, leaving 7 bases of the junction unmatched. CDR3: CASSQAGLAGVGEQFF. The CDR3 region has the DNA TGCGCCAGCAGCCAAGCCGGACTAGCGGGAGTCGGAGAGCAGTTCTTC.

This clone was found once. V and J are TRBV11-2 and TRBJ2-2, with 9 bases that match TRBD2. Germline-derived CDR1 and CDR2 are SGHAT and FQNNGV. The V gene end was trimmed by 1 base and the J gene end by 4 bases; junction bases not matched to a gene: 4. The CDR3 sequence is 16 residues long. The CDR3 reads CASSLAGGGATGELFF. In DNA, the CDR3 is TGTGCCAGCAGCTTAGCGGGCGGGGGGGCCACCGGGGAGCTGTTTTTT. The full variable domain, with the rest looked up from reference TRBV11-2 and TRBJ2-2, is EAGVAQSPRYKIIEKRQSVAFWCNPISGHATLYWYQQILGQGPKLLIQFQNNGVVDDSQLPKDRFSAERLKGVDSTLKIQPAKLEDSAVYLCASSLAGGGATGELFFGEGSRLTVL.

The genes are TRBV5-6 and TRBJ1-2; 8 bases match TRBD1. The CDR3 is 16 residues long. The V and J ends lost 0 bases and 4 bases, in that order; junction bases with no gene match: 8. Germline CDR1 SGHDT, CDR2 YYEEEE. CDR3 loop: CASSLASQGASYGYTF. As DNA, the CDR3 is TGTGCCAGCAGCTTGGCGAGCCAGGGGGCATCCTATGGCTACACCTTC.

Only a few counts were recorded for this clone. The rearrangement uses TRBV4-2 and TRBJ2-7, with 9 bases identical to TRBD1. Germline values: CDR1 LGHNA, CDR2 YNFKEQ. V lost 3 bases to trimming and J lost 2 bases; unmatched junction nucleotides: 8. This CDR3 has 16 residues. The CDR3 region is CASSQRTGTGTYEQYF. The DNA for the CDR3 is TGTGCCAGCAGCCAGCGAACCGGGACAGGGACCTACGAGCAGTACTTC.

This chain joins TRBV11-1 and TRBJ2-3, with unresolved D. CDR3 length equals 13 residues. V gave up 4 bases and J gave up 6 bases, with 11 bases separating them. Germline-derived CDR1 and CDR2 are SGHAT and FQDESV (reference sequence). The CDR3 nucleotides are TGTGCCAGCAGCTGGGTCAGGTTCGATACGCAGTATTTT. Protein sequence: CASSWVRFDTQYF.

The chain combines TRBV10-3 with TRBJ2-2, with 9 nucleotides matching TRBD1. Trimming took 7 bases from V and 4 from J; bases not matched to a gene: 13. This CDR3 has 17 amino acids. Germline CDR1 reads ENHRY; CDR2 reads SYGVKD. CDR3 loop: CAITGTGPSLSTGELFF. In DNA, the CDR3 is TGTGCCATCACGGGGACAGGGCCATCACTTAGCACCGGGGAGCTGTTTTTT.

In this sample, this clone turned up once. The DNA for the CDR3 is TGCAGCGTTGAAGATATTAATACCTACGAGCAGTACTTC. Translation: CSVEDINTYEQYF. V gene TRBV29-1 combines with J gene TRBJ2-7; no clear D. The V and J ends lost 0 bases and 2 bases respectively, with 8 bases between them. The CDR3 spans 13 residues. Germline values: CDR1 SQVTM, CDR2 ANQGSEA.

Written as DNA, the CDR3 is TGCAGCGTTGCCGGCGGCAGGGAATATGGCTACACCTTC. It is translated as CSVAGGREYGYTF. This chain connects TRBV29-1 to TRBJ1-2; a possible D gene is TRBD1 (5 bases). From germline, CDR1 is SQVTM and CDR2 ANQGSEA. V lost 4 bases, J lost 5 bases, and 14 bases lay in between. The CDR3 sequence is 13 residues long.

This chain links TRBV4-2 with TRBJ2-3; TRBD2 agrees at 7 bases. The CDR3 extends over 12 amino acids. Trimming removed 3 bases from V and 6 bases from J; junction bases left unmatched: 0. The germline V gene has CDR1 LGHNA and CDR2 YNFKEQ. CDR3 sequence reads: CASSQGGDTQYF. Written as DNA, the CDR3 is TGTGCCAGCAGCCAGGGAGGGGATACGCAGTATTTT.

The genes are TRBV4-1 and TRBJ1-4, with 9 bases fitting TRBD1. V shed 3 bases, J shed 3 bases, and the junction held 5 bases outside the gene matches. CDR1 is MGHRA and CDR2 is YSYEKL in the germline V gene. The CDR3 loop spans 16 amino acids. The DNA for the CDR3 is TGCGCCAGCAGCCAGTACAGGGGGCTGCCTAATGAAAAACTGTTTTTT. It translates to CASSQYRGLPNEKLFF.

The chain uses TRBV19 and TRBJ1-2; tentatively, D is TRBD1 (5 bases). Germline V CDR1 and CDR2: LNHDA, SQIVND (reference sequence). The CDR3 is 14 amino acids. V was shortened by 5 bases and J by 2 bases, with 12 bases between the two germline ends. CDR3 sequence (DNA): TGTGCCAGTAGTCCCCGGGAGGGGAACTATGGCTACACCTTC. This encodes CASSPREGNYGYTF.

Only a few counts were recorded for this clone. V and J are TRBV18 and TRBJ2-5; unclear D gene. CDR1 is KGHSH and CDR2 is LQKENI in the germline V gene. The CDR3 is 12 residues long. V gave up 3 bases and J gave up 4 bases, with 6 bases separating them. Here the CDR3 DNA reads TGTGCCAGCTCACCGGCCATAGAGACCCAGTACTTC. This encodes CASSPAIETQYF. Variable domain in full (rest from reference TRBV18 and TRBJ2-5): NAGVMQNPRHLVRRRGQEARLRCSPMKGHSHVYWYRQLPEEGLKFMVYLQKENIIDESGMPKERFSAEFPKEGPSILRIQQVVRGDSAAYFCASSPAIETQYFGPGTRLLVL.

CDR3 sequence reads: CASSPPAGTGYGYTF. For the CDR3, the DNA is TGTGCCAGCAGTCCCCCCGCCGGGACAGGATATGGCTACACCTTC. This chain joins TRBV6-5 and TRBJ1-2, with 8 bases aligning to TRBD1. CDR3 length: 15 amino acids. V dropped 5 bases and J dropped 5; count of bases not matched to a gene: 10. CDR1 and CDR2 (germline): MNHEY, SVGAGI.

This rearrangement joins TRBV7-6 to TRBJ1-5; D ambiguous. Deletions cut 4 bases from V and 5 bases from J, with 9 bases between. Germline-derived CDR1 and CDR2 are SGHVS and FNYEAQ. CDR3 size: 13 residues. The CDR3 nucleotides are TGTGCCAGCAGCTCAAACGGTGATCAGCCCCAGCATTTT. Translating it yields CASSSNGDQPQHF. The variable domain in full, completed from reference TRBV7-6 and TRBJ1-5, reads GAGVSQSPRYKVTKRGQDVALRCDPISGHVSLYWYRQALGQGPEFLTYFNYEAQQDKSGLPNDRFSAERPEGSISTLTIQRTEQRDSAMYRCASSSNGDQPQHFGDGTRLSIL.

The count of this clone is one. The sample contains more than one DNA sequence encoding this CDR3. The chain joins TRBV4-1 to TRBJ2-7; a possible D gene is TRBD1 (6 bases). Trimming stripped 0 bases from V and 4 bases from J, with 13 bases between. The CDR3 length is 15 residues. Germline-derived CDR1 and CDR2 are MGHRA and YSYEKL. The CDR3 region has the DNA TGCGCCAGCAGCCAAGATCGGGCAGGGGTATACGAGCAGTACTTC. Its protein product is CASSQDRAGVYEQYF.

The chain uses TRBV5-1 and TRBJ1-2; weak D call: TRBD1 (6 bases). The CDR3 runs 13 residues. The germline CDR1 and CDR2 sequences are SGHRS and YFSETQ. Trimming stripped 6 bases from V and 3 bases from J, with 12 bases between. The CDR3 region is CASTDSLYYGYTF. DNA for the CDR3: TGCGCCAGCACGGACAGCCTTTACTATGGCTACACCTTC. Combining the CDR3 with reference TRBV5-1 and TRBJ1-2 gives the whole variable domain KAGVTQTPRYLIKTRGQQVTLSCSPISGHRSVSWYQQTPGQGLQFLFEYFSETQRNKGNFPGRFSGRQFSNSRSEMNVSTLELGDSALYLCASTDSLYYGYTFGSGTRLTVV.

This clone showed up just a few times. J is TRBJ2-1 and V is TRBV10-2; the match to TRBD2 covers 10 bases. V shed 2 bases and J 4 bases; nucleotides not matched to a gene: 5. Germline values: CDR1 WSHSY, CDR2 SAAADI. The CDR3 runs to 16 residues. In DNA form, the CDR3 reads TGCGCCAGCAGTGAGGGAGCGGGGGGGCCTTACAATGAGCAGTTCTTC. Its protein is CASSEGAGGPYNEQFF.

This clone was picked up a small number of times. This sequence joins TRBV5-1 and TRBJ1-3, with D perhaps TRBD1 (5 bases). Germline-derived CDR1 and CDR2 are SGHRS and YFSETQ. V shed 5 bases and J shed 2 bases, with 11 bases lying between them. The CDR3 is 14 amino acids. CDR3 nucleotides: TGCGCCAGCAGATCGACAGAAGCTGGAAACACCATATATTTT. Translating it yields CASRSTEAGNTIYF.

The chain links TRBV29-1 to TRBJ2-2; tentative D call: TRBD2 (5 bases). Trimming took off 3 bases at V and 1 base at J, with 9 bases between the two ends. Germline values: CDR1 SQVTM, CDR2 ANQGSEA. The CDR3 is 14 amino acids. In DNA, the CDR3 is TGCAGCGTTGACAGTGGAGGGAACACCGGGGAGCTGTTTTTT. This sequence encodes CSVDSGGNTGELFF.

Concerning this clone: Germline is not matched at one junction end, which may reflect a read error. The same CDR3 also results from other DNA sequences found in this sample. Written as DNA, the CDR3 is TGTGCCTGGAAAAGCGGGGTTGAGCAATTCTTC. Translating it yields CAWKSGVEQFF. The chain combines TRBV30 with TRBJ2-1, with TRBD2 matching 7 bases. The CDR3 spans 11 residues. CDR1 and CDR2 from the germline V gene are GTSNPN and SVGIG (reference sequence).

This clone has a handful of counts. This rearrangement joins TRBV4-1 to TRBJ2-5; D remains ambiguous. Germline lookup yields CDR1 MGHRA and CDR2 YSYEKL. V shed 0 bases and J shed 4 bases, with 15 bases lying between them. This CDR3 contains 16 residues. For the CDR3, the DNA is TGCGCCAGCAGCCAAGATCTACTCCTCCCCCCAGAGACCCAGTACTTC. It encodes CASSQDLLLPPETQYF.

The chain uses TRBV18 and TRBJ2-2; D is possibly TRBD1 (6 bases). The ends were cut back, 6 bases at V and 6 bases at J, with 14 bases in the middle. CDR3 length: 14 amino acids. Germline V gives CDR1 KGHSH, CDR2 LQKENI. The CDR3 loop is CASSRTDNSGELFF. CDR3 DNA: TGTGCCAGCTCCAGGACAGACAACTCCGGGGAGCTGTTTTTT.

The V and J genes are TRBV6-1 and TRBJ1-4; 8 nucleotides line up with TRBD1. The CDR3 contains 14 residues. Germline-derived CDR1 and CDR2 are MNHNS and SASEGT. With 2 bases clipped from V and 8 bases from J, the junction kept 4 bases outside the gene matches. The CDR3 sequence is CASSEQGASEKLFF. CDR3 nucleotides: TGTGCCAGCAGTGAACAGGGGGCATCGGAAAAACTGTTTTTT.

The chain employs TRBV7-2 and TRBJ2-1, with 9 bases identical to TRBD2. The V gene's germline CDR1 is SGHTA and CDR2 FQGNSA. V gave up 5 bases and J gave up 8 bases; unmatched junction bases: 13. This CDR3 is built from 16 residues. The chain's CDR3 is CASSLVWAGGGYEQFF. The CDR3 region has the DNA TGTGCCAGCAGCCTCGTCTGGGCGGGAGGGGGGTATGAGCAGTTCTTC.

This clone was seen only a few times. The V gene is TRBV27, the J gene TRBJ2-7, with a tentative D call TRBD2 (6 bases). The CDR3 is made up of 15 amino acids. V lost 5 bases, J lost 4 bases, and 18 bases lay in between. Germline V lookup: CDR1 MNHEY, CDR2 SMNVEV (reference sequence). The CDR3 sequence is CASSTRGDSGYEQYF. The CDR3 DNA is TGTGCCAGCAGTACCCGTGGGGATAGCGGATACGAGCAGTACTTC.

The V gene is TRBV5-1, the J gene TRBJ2-1, with 12 bases fitting TRBD2. Germline V gene data show CDR1 as SGHRS and CDR2 as YFSETQ. The CDR3 length is 17 residues. The J segment lost 7 bases and the V segment lost 5 bases, leaving 13 bases of the junction unmatched. The CDR3 region is CASRRTSGIGLWNEQFF. In DNA, the CDR3 is TGCGCCAGCAGACGGACTAGCGGGATCGGCCTCTGGAATGAGCAGTTCTTC.